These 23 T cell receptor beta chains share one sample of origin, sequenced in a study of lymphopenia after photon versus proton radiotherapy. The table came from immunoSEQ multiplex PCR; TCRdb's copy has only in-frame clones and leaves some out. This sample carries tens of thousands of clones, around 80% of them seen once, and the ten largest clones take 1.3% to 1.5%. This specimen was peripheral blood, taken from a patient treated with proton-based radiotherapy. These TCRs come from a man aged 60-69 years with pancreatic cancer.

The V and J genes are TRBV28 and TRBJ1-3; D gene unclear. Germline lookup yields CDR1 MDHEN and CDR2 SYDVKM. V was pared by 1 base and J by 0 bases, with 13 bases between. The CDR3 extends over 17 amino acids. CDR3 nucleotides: TGTGCCAGCAGTTTATCAGTGGCGGCACCCTCTGGAAACACCATATATTTT. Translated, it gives CASSLSVAAPSGNTIYF.

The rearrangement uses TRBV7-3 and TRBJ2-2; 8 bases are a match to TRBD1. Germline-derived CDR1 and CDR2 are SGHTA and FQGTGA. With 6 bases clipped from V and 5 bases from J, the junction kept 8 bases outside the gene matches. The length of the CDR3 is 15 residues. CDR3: CASSFRQGHTGELFF. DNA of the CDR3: TGTGCCAGCAGTTTCAGACAGGGGCATACCGGGGAGCTGTTTTTT.

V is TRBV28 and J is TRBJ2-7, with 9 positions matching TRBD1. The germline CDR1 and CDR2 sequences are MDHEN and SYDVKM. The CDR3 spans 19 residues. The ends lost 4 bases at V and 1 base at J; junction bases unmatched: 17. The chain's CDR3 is CASSYVRGTGQGSSYEQYF. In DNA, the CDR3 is TGTGCCAGCAGTTACGTTAGGGGGACAGGGCAGGGGTCATCCTACGAGCAGTACTTC.

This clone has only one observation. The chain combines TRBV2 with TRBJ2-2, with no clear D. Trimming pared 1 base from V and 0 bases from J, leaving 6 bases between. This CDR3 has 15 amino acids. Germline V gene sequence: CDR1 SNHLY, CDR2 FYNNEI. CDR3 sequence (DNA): TGTGCCAGCAGTGAAGAAACCCCGAACACCGGGGAGCTGTTTTTT. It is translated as CASSEETPNTGELFF.

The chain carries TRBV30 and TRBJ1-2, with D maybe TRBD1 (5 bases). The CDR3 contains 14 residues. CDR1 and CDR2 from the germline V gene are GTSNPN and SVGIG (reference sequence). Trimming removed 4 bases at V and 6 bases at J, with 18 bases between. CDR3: CAWKFGAHYNGYTF. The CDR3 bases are TGTGCCTGGAAATTCGGGGCCCACTATAATGGCTACACCTTC.

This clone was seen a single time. The CDR3 nucleotides are TGCGCCAGCAGCCAAGGAGGAGGCAGACCCGGGGAGCTGTTTTTT. It is translated as CASSQGGGRPGELFF. This chain connects TRBV4-3 to TRBJ2-2, with D perhaps matching TRBD2 (5 bases). CDR3 size: 15 residues. Germline V gene data show CDR1 as LGHNA and CDR2 as YSLEER. V was trimmed by 1 base and J by 6 bases, leaving 12 bases between them.

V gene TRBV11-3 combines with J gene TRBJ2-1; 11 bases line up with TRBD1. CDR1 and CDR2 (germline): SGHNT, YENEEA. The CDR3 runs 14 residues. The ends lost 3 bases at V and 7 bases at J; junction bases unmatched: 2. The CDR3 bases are TGTGCCAGCAGCTTCTGGGACAGGGGGAATGAGCAGTTCTTC. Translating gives CASSFWDRGNEQFF.

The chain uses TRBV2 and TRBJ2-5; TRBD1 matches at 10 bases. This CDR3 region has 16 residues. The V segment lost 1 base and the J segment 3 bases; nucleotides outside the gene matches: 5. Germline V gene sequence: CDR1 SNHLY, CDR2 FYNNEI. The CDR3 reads CASSEGKGQGEETQYF. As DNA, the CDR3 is TGTGCCAGCAGTGAAGGGAAAGGACAGGGGGAAGAGACCCAGTACTTC.

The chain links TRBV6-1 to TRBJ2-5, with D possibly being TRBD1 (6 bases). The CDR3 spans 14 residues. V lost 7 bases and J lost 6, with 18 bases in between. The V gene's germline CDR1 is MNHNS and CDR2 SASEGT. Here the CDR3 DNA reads TGTGCCAGCATTTCAGGGGTCACCGCGAAGACCCAGTACTTC. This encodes CASISGVTAKTQYF.

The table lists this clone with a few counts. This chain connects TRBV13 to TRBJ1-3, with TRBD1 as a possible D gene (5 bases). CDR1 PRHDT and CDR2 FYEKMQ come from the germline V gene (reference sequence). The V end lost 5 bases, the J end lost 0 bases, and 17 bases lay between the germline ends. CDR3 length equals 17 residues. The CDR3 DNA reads TGTGCCAGCAGCACTCGGGCGGGGCTTTACTCTGGAAACACCATATATTTT. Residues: CASSTRAGLYSGNTIYF. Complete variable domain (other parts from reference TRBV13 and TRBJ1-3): AAGVIQSPRHLIKEKRETATLKCYPIPRHDTVYWYQQGPGQDPQFLISFYEKMQSDKGSIPDRFSAQQFSDYHSELNMSSLELGDSALYFCASSTRAGLYSGNTIYFGEGSWLTVV.

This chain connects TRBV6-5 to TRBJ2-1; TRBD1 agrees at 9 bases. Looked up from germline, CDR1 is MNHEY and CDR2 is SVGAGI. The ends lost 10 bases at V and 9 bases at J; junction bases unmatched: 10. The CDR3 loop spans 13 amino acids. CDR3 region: CATTNRGLSEQFF. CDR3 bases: TGTGCCACCACGAACAGGGGGCTAAGTGAGCAGTTCTTC.

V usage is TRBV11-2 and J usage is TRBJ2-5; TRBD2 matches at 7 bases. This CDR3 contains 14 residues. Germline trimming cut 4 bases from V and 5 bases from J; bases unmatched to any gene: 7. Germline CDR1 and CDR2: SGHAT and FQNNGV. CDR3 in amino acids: CASSSSGGWETQYF. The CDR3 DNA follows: TGTGCCAGCAGCTCGTCGGGGGGTTGGGAGACCCAGTACTTC.

The CDR3, as DNA: TGTGCCAGCAGTCGATTAGCGGGAGGGATACAGACCCAGTACTTC. Encoded protein: CASSRLAGGIQTQYF. This chain links TRBV28 with TRBJ2-5; TRBD2 aligns across 11 bases. Trimming at V came to 5 bases and at J to 6 bases, leaving 8 bases not matched to a gene. The length of the CDR3 is 15 residues. CDR1 is MDHEN and CDR2 is SYDVKM in the germline V gene. Filled out from reference TRBV28 and TRBJ2-5, the complete variable domain reads DVKVTQSSRYLVKRTGEKVFLECVQDMDHENMFWYRQDPGLGLRLIYFSYDVKMKEKGDIPEGYSVSREKKERFSLILESASTNQTSMYLCASSRLAGGIQTQYFGPGTRLLVL.

CDR3 in amino acids: CASSPPERTNEQYF. The CDR3 bases are TGTGCCAGCTCACCACCAGAACGGACTAACGAGCAGTACTTC. The V and J genes are TRBV18 and TRBJ2-7; D is perhaps TRBD2 (6 bases). V lost 0 bases to trimming and J lost 5 bases, with 11 bases between them. The CDR3 runs to 14 residues. The germline gives CDR1 KGHSH, CDR2 LQKENI. Filled out from reference TRBV18 and TRBJ2-7, the complete variable domain reads NAGVMQNPRHLVRRRGQEARLRCSPMKGHSHVYWYRQLPEEGLKFMVYLQKENIIDESGMPKERFSAEFPKEGPSILRIQQVVRGDSAAYFCASSPPERTNEQYFGPGTRLTVT.

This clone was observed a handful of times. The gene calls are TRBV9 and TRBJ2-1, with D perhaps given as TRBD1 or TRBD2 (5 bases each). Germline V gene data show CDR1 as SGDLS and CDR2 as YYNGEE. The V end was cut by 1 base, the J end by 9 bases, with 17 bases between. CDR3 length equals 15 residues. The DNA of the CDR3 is TGTGCCAGCAGCGTATCTATCACTAGTGGGGGTGAGCAGTTCTTC. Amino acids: CASSVSITSGGEQFF.

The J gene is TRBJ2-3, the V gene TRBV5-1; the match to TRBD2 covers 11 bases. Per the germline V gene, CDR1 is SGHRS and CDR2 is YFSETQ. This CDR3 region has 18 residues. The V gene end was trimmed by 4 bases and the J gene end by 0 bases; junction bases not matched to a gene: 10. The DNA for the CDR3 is TGCGCCAGCAGCCCCCTCGGGACTAGCGGCCCTAGCACAGATACGCAGTATTTT. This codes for CASSPLGTSGPSTDTQYF. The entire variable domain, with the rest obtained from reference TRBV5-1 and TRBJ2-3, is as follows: KAGVTQTPRYLIKTRGQQVTLSCSPISGHRSVSWYQQTPGQGLQFLFEYFSETQRNKGNFPGRFSGRQFSNSRSEMNVSTLELGDSALYLCASSPLGTSGPSTDTQYFGPGTRLTVL.

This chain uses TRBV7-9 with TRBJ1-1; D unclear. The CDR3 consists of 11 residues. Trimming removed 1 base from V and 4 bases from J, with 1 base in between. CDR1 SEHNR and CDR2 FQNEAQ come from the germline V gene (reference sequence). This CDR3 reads CASSLVTEAFF. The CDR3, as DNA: TGTGCCAGCAGCTTAGTCACTGAAGCTTTCTTT.

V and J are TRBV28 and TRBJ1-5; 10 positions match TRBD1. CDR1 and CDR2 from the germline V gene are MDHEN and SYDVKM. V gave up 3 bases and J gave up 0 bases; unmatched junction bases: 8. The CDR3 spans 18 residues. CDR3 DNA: TGTGCCAGCAGTTTTGTGGGACAGGGGATCTATAGCAATCAGCCCCAGCATTTT. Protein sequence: CASSFVGQGIYSNQPQHF.

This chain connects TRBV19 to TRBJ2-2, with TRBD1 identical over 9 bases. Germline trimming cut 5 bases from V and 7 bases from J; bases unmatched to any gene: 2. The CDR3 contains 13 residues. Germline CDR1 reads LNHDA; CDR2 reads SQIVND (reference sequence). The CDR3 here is CASSGTGSGELFF. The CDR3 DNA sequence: TGTGCCAGTAGTGGGACAGGGAGCGGGGAGCTGTTTTTT.

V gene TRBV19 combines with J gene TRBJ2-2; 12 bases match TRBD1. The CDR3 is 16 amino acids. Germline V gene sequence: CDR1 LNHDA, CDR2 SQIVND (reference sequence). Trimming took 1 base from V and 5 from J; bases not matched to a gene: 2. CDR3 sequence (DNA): TGTGCCAGTAGTATAGGGGGACAGGGGGCTACCGGGGAGCTGTTTTTT. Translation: CASSIGGQGATGELFF.

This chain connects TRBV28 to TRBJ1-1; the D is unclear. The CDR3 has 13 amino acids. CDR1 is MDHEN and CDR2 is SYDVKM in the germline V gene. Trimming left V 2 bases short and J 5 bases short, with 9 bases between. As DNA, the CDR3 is TGTGCCAGCAGTTTAGTAGGAGGTACTGAAGCTTTCTTT. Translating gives CASSLVGGTEAFF. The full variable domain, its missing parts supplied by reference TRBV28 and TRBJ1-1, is DVKVTQSSRYLVKRTGEKVFLECVQDMDHENMFWYRQDPGLGLRLIYFSYDVKMKEKGDIPEGYSVSREKKERFSLILESASTNQTSMYLCASSLVGGTEAFFGQGTRLTVV.

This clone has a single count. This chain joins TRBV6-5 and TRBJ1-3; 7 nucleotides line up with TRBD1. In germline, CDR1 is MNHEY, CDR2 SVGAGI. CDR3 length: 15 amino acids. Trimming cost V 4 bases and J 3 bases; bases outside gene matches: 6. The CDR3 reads CASSSVRGLGNTIYF. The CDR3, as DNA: TGTGCCAGCAGTTCCGTTAGGGGGCTTGGAAACACCATATATTTT.

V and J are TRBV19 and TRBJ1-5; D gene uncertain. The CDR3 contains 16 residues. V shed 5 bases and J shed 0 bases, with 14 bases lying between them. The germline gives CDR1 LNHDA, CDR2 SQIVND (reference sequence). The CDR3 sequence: CASSPSVTHSNQPQHF. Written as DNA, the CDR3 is TGTGCCAGTAGTCCTAGCGTTACGCATAGCAATCAGCCCCAGCATTTT.